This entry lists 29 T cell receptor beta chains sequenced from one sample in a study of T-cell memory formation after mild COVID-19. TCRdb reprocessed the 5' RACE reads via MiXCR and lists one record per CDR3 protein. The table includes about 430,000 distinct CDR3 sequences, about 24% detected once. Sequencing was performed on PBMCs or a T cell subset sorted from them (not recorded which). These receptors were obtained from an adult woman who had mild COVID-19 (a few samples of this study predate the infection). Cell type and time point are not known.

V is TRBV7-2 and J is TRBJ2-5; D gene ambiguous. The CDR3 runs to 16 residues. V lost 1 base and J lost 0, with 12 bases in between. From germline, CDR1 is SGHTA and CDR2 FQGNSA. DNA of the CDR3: TGTGCCAGCAGCTTAGGCCTCACAGACTACCAAGAGACCCAGTACTTC. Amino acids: CASSLGLTDYQETQYF.

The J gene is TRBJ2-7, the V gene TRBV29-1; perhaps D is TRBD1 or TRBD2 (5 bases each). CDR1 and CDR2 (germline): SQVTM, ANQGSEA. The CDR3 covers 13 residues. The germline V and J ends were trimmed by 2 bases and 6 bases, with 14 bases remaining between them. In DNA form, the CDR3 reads TGCAGCGTTGAACGGCAGGGAGTGGGCGAGCAGTACTTC. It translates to CSVERQGVGEQYF.

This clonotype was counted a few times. CDR3 coding DNA: TGCAGTGCTAGAAACACAGGGGGCCTTAATGAAAAACTGTTTTTT. As protein: CSARNTGGLNEKLFF. The rearrangement uses TRBV20-1 and TRBJ1-4; TRBD1 aligns across 9 bases. Germline-derived CDR1 and CDR2 are DFQATT and SNEGSKA (reference sequence). CDR3 size: 15 residues. V lost 2 bases and J lost 4; bases outside the gene matches: 5.

Here the CDR3 reads CASSFLARDYEQYF. The CDR3 DNA is TGTGCCAGCAGCTTCCTAGCGAGGGACTACGAGCAGTACTTC. V and J are TRBV6-5 and TRBJ2-7, with D possibly TRBD2 on 6 matching bases. The length of the CDR3 is 14 residues. The V end lost 6 bases, the J end lost 3 bases, and 15 bases lay between the germline ends. CDR1 and CDR2 from the germline V gene are MNHEY and SVGAGI.

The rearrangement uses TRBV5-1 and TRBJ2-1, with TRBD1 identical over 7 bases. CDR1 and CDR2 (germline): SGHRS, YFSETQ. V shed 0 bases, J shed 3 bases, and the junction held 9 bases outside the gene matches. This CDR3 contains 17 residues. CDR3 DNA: TGCGCCAGCAGCTTGGCCGGGCTGCGACAGGGCTACAATGAGCAGTTCTTC. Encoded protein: CASSLAGLRQGYNEQFF.

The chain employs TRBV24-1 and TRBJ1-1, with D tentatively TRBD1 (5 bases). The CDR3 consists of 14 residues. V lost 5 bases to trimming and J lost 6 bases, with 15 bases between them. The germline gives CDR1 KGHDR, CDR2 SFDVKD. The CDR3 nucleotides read TGTGCCACCAGTGGGGGCCTCTCTCCTGCTGAAGCTTTCTTT. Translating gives CATSGGLSPAEAFF.

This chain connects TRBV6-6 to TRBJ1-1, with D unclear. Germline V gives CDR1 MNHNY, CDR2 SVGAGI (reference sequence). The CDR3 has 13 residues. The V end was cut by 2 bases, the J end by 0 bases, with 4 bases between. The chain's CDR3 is CASSYSLNTEAFF. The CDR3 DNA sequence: TGTGCCAGCAGTTACAGCCTGAACACTGAAGCTTTCTTT.

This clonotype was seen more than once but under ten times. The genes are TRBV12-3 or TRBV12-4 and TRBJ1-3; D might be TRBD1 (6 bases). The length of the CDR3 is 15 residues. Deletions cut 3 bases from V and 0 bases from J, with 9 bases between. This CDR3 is CASSFLQGSGNTIYF. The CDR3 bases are TGTGCCAGCAGTTTCCTACAGGGCTCTGGAAACACCATATATTTT.

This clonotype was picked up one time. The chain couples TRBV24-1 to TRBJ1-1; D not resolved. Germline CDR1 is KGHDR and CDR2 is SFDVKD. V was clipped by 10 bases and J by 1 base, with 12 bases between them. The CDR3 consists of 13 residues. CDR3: CATRRTENTEAFF. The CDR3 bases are TGTGCCACTCGAAGGACCGAGAACACTGAAGCTTTCTTT.

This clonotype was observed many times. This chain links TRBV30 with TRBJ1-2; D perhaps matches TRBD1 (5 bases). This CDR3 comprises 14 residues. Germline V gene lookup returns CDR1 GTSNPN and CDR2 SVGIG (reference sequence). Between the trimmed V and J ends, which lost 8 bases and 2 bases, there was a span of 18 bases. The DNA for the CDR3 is TGTGCCAGCCCCCCAAGGGGAAACAACTATGGCTACACCTTC. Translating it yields CASPPRGNNYGYTF.

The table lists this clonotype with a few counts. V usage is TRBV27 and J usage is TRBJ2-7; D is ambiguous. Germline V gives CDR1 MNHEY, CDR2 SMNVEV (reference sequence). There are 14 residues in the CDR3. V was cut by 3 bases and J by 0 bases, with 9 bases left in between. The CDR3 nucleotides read TGTGCCAGCAGTTTTGCCCCGGCCTCCTACGAGCAGTACTTC. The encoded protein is CASSFAPASYEQYF.

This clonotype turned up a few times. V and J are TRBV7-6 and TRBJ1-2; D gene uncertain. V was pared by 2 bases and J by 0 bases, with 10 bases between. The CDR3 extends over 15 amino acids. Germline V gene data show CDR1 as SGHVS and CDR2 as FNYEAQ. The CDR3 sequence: CASSLYAGSNYGYTF. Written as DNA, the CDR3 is TGTGCCAGCAGCTTATATGCAGGATCTAACTATGGCTACACCTTC.

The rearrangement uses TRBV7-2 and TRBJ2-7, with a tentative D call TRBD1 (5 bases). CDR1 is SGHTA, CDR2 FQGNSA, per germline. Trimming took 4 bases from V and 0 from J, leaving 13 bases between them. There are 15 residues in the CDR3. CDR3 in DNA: TGTGCCAGCAGCTCCGACAGATGGGGCTCCTACGAGCAGTACTTC. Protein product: CASSSDRWGSYEQYF.

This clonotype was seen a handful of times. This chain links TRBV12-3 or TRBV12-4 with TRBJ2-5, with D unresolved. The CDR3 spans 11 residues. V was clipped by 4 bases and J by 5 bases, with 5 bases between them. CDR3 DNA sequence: TGTGCCAGCAGTTGGCGGGAGACCCAGTACTTC. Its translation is CASSWRETQYF.

The CDR3 reads CASSSRDRGHGYTF. The DNA of the CDR3 is TGTGCCAGCAGTTCCCGGGACAGGGGCCATGGCTACACCTTC. The chain combines TRBV6-5 with TRBJ1-2; TRBD1 aligns across 10 bases. Germline values: CDR1 MNHEY, CDR2 SVGAGI. The CDR3 consists of 14 residues. The trim removed 4 bases at V and 6 bases at J, leaving 5 bases unmatched.

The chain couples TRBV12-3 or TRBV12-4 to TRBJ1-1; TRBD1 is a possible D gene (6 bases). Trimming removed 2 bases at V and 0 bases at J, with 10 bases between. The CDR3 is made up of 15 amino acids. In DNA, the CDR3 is TGTGCCAGCAGTTTATGGCAGGGGATGAACACTGAAGCTTTCTTT. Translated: CASSLWQGMNTEAFF.

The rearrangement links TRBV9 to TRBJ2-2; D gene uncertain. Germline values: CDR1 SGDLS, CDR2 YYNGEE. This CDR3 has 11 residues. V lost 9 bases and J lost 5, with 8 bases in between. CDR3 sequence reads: CANHHTGELFF. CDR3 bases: TGTGCCAACCACCATACCGGGGAGCTGTTTTTT. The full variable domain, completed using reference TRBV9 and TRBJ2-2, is DSGVTQTPKHLITATGQRVTLRCSPRSGDLSVYWYQQSLDQGLQFLIQYYNGEERAKGNILERFSAQQFPDLHSELNLSSLELGDSALYFCANHHTGELFFGEGSRLTVL.

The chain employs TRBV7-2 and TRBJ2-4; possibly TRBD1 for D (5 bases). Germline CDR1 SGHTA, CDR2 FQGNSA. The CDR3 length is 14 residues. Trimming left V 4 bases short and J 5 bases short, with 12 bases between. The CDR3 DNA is TGTGCCAGCAGCTCCCGGAAAGGGGAAAACATTCAGTACTTC. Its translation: CASSSRKGENIQYF.

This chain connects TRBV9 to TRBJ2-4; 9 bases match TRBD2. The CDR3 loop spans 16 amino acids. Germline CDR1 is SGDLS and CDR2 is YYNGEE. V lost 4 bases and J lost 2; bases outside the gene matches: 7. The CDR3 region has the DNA TGTGCCAGCAGCCCGGGGACTAGCCTTTCCAAAAACATTCAGTACTTC. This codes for CASSPGTSLSKNIQYF.

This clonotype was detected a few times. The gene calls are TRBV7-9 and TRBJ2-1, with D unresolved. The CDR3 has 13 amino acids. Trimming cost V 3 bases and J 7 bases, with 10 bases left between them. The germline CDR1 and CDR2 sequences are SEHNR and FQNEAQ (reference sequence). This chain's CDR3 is CASSFLYRNEQFF. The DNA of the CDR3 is TGTGCCAGCAGCTTTCTCTACCGGAATGAGCAGTTCTTC.

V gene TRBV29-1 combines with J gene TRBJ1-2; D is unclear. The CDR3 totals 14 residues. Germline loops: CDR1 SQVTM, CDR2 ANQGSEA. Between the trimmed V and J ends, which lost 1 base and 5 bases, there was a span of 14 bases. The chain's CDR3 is CSVEGRAGEYGYTF. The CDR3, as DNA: TGCAGCGTTGAAGGGAGGGCCGGGGAATATGGCTACACCTTC.

CDR3: CASTPPGMQDTQYF. Here the CDR3 DNA reads TGTGCCAGCACTCCCCCCGGCATGCAAGATACGCAGTATTTT. The J gene is TRBJ2-3, the V gene TRBV11-2, with D hard to call. There are 14 residues in the CDR3. Per germline, CDR1 SGHAT and CDR2 FQNNGV. Trimming shortened V by 7 bases and J by 5 bases, and 16 bases separated the two germline ends.

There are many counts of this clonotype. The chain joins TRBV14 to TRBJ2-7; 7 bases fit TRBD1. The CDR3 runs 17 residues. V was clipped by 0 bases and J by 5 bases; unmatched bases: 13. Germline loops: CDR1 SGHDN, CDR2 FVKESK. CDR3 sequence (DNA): TGTGCCAGCAGCCAAGATCACAGGGGCTGGGTTCCGGACGAGCAGTACTTC. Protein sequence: CASSQDHRGWVPDEQYF.

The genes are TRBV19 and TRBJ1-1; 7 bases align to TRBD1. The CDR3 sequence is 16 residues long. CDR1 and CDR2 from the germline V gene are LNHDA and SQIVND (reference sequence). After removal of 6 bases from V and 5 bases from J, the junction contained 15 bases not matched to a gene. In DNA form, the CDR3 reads TGTGCCAGTAGCCCAACCAGGGGGGTCCCAAGGACTGAAGCTTTCTTT. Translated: CASSPTRGVPRTEAFF.

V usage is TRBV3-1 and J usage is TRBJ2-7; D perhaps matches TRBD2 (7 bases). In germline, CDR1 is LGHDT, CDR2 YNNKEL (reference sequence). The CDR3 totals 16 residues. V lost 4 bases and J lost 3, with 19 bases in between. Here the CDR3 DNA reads TGTGCCAGCAGCCCACAGAGGGGGGGTTTTGGCTACGAGCAGTACTTC. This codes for CASSPQRGGFGYEQYF.

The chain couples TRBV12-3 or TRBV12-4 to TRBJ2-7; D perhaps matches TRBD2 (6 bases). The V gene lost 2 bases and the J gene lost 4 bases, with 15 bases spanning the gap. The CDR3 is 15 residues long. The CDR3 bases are TGTGCCAGCAGTTTAACAGCTAGCGCTGCGTACGAGCAGTACTTC. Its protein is CASSLTASAAYEQYF.

CDR3 DNA: TGTGCCAGCAGCTTATGGGATTCCAGTCGGGAAGCTTTCTTT. Its translation: CASSLWDSSREAFF. The rearrangement links TRBV7-9 to TRBJ1-1; D not certain. The CDR3 sequence is 14 residues long. V lost 2 bases and J 8 bases, leaving 15 bases between the germline ends. CDR1 and CDR2 (germline): SEHNR, FQNEAQ (reference sequence).

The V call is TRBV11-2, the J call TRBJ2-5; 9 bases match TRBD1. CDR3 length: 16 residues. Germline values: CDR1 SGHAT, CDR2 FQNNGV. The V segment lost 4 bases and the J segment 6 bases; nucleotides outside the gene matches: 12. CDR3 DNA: TGTGCCAGCAGCTCCACTGCGGGACAGGGTTGGCAGACCCAGTACTTC. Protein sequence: CASSSTAGQGWQTQYF.

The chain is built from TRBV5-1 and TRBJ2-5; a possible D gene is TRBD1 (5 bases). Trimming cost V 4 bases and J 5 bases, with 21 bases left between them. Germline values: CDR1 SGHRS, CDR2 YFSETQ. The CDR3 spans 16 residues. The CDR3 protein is CASSVQPGGAGETQYF. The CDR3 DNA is TGCGCCAGCAGCGTCCAACCAGGTGGGGCAGGGGAGACCCAGTACTTC.